Described below is a single T cell receptor (beta chain) sequence and its context. As yet, its antigen is unknown. The entry originates in a study of OX40 agonist ivuxolimab in advanced cancers. Blood samples were obtained at baseline, cycle 4 day 1, and cycle 7 day 1. The study, taken as a whole, reports: Averaged across samples, CD8+ T cells carried more expanded clones than CD4+ did. It was not determined which antigens were specifically recognized by the peripheral T cells that had undergone clonal expansion. Some nonresponders likewise displayed low normalized T-cell clonal expansion.

This CDR3 comprises 14 residues. The germline V gene has CDR1 SNHLY and CDR2 FYNNEI. V was shortened by 7 bases and J by 5 bases, with 16 bases between the two germline ends. Here immunoSEQ multiplex PCR was the method, and the copy in TCRdb shows in-frame clones only, minus some. The table has about 74,000 clones, roughly 83% seen once. The sequenced sample was CD4+ or CD8+ T cells sorted from blood, obtained in a trial of the OX40 agonist ivuxolimab. The TCR originated in an adult with an advanced solid tumor such as melanoma, head and neck, liver or kidney cancer. The chain uses TRBV2 and TRBJ2-3, with D uncertain. CDR3 sequence reads: CASTKRNGKDTQYF. For the CDR3, the DNA is TGTGCCAGCACCAAAAGGAACGGCAAAGATACGCAGTATTTT. Supplemented by reference TRBV2 and TRBJ2-3, the full variable domain reads EPEVTQTPSHQVTQMGQEVILRCVPISNHLYFYWYRQILGQKVEFLVSFYNNEISEKSEIFDDQFSVERPDGSNFTLKIRSTKLEDSAMYFCASTKRNGKDTQYFGPGTRLTVL.